This T cell receptor beta chain derives from a study of cytomegalovirus exposure and HLA in healthy donors. Findings and caveats of the study: A later analysis showed HLA-associated TCR beta chains outstripping equally common others in clonal expansion. The authors later found most CMV-associated TCR beta chains appeared HLA-restricted.

Between the trimmed V and J ends, which lost 7 bases and 0 bases, there was a span of 10 bases. The CDR3 contains 14 residues. Looked up from germline, CDR1 is MGHDK and CDR2 is SYGVNS. This clone showed up just once. The antigen is unknown. Primers for the PCR totalled 60 Vbeta and 13 Jbeta. Only in-frame clones appear in the TCRdb table, and some are missing; sequencing was by immunoSEQ multiplex PCR. This table holds some 200,000 clones, roughly 80% found once. This clonotype was sampled from a man aged 40-55 years in good health and CMV-seronegative. The sample was PBMCs. The rearrangement uses TRBV25-1 and TRBJ2-1, with D possibly being TRBD2 (5 bases). The CDR3 sequence: CASNRGSSYNEQFF. In DNA, the CDR3 is TGTGCCAGCAACCGAGGGAGCTCCTACAATGAGCAGTTCTTC.